The T cell receptor beta chain under discussion was sequenced for a study of response to subunit inactivated influenza vaccine. General observations from the study: Few new T cells, the authors suggested, are recruited by each seasonal influenza vaccination.

TCRdb re-analysed the RT-PCR reads in MiXCR, keeping a single row per CDR3 protein. The table has about half a million distinct CDR3 sequences, over 25% seen once. Between the trimmed V and J ends, which lost 4 bases and 1 base, there was a span of 10 bases. Germline V gene sequence: CDR1 SQVTM, CDR2 ANQGSEA. CDR3 size: 13 residues. This clonotype has just a few counts. Its specificity is not known. This receptor was obtained from a man aged 45-65 years who received an inactivated influenza vaccine. This chain uses TRBV29-1 with TRBJ1-1; D call uncertain. This specimen consisted of CD4+ T cells sorted from PBMCs, obtained roughly 5 days after vaccination. CDR3 loop: CSVGEWRNTEAFF. DNA of the CDR3: TGCAGCGTTGGTGAGTGGAGGAACACTGAAGCTTTCTTT.